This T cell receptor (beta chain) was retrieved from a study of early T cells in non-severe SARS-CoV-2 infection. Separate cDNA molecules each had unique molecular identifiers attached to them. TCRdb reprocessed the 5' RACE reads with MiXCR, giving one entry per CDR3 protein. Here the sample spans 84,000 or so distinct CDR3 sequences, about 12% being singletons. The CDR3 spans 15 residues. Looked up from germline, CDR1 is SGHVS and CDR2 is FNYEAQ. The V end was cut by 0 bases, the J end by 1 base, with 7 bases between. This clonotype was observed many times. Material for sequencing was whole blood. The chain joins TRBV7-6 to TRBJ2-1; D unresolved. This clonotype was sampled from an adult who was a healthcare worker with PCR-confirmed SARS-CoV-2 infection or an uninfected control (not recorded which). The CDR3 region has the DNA TGTGCCAGCAGCTTAGCGCATGGGTCCTACAATGAGCAGTTCTTC. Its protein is CASSLAHGSYNEQFF. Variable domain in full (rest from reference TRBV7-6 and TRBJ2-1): GAGVSQSPRYKVTKRGQDVALRCDPISGHVSLYWYRQALGQGPEFLTYFNYEAQQDKSGLPNDRFSAERPEGSISTLTIQRTEQRDSAMYRCASSLAHGSYNEQFFGPGTRLTVL.